The T cell receptor beta chain described here comes from a study of blood T cell repertoires in COVID-19. Whole-study context: There were acute and convalescent COVID-19 samples, and they came from the United States, Italy and Spain. Sample material is recorded as cDNA or gDNA derived from T cells, B-cell-depleted T cells, or PBMCs.

Libraries were prepared by immunoSEQ multiplex PCR; TCRdb keeps only in-frame clonotypes and omits some of them. The profile shows approximately 130,000 clones, roughly 71% of them singletons. As to this clone: Other nucleotide sequences in the sample specify the same CDR3.

Material: peripheral blood. This sequence originates from a man aged 80 or over with acute or convalescent COVID-19.

CDR3 protein: CASSQDRGMGPQHF. The DNA for the CDR3 is TGTGCCAGCAGCCAAGATCGGGGTATGGGGCCCCAGCATTTT. V usage is TRBV3-1 (or the pseudogene TRBV3-2) and J usage is TRBJ1-5; no firm D call. This CDR3 has 14 amino acids. The ends were cut back, 0 bases at V and 9 bases at J, with 12 bases in the middle. Per the germline V gene, CDR1 is LGHDT and CDR2 is YNNKEL (reference sequence).